A single sample gave rise to the 21 T cell receptor beta chains below, sequenced in a study of CD8+CD57+ T cells in acquired aplastic anemia. The use of genomic DNA as template underpinned the TCR beta VDJ and CDR3 profiling. TCRdb ran MiXCR on the reads and lists one entry per CDR3 protein. This table holds approximately 120,000 distinct CDR3 sequences, approximately 41% found once. Individuals selected for sequencing had exhibited CD8+CD57+ cell expansion on flow cytometry. Material for sequencing was sorted CD4+, CD8+, or CD8+CD57+ T cells (not recorded which) from PBMCs. The receptors here all came from a human donor with aplastic anemia.

The chain carries TRBV4-2 and TRBJ1-4; 7 nucleotides line up with TRBD1. Unmatched junction bases numbered 7, after V lost 3 bases and J lost 3 bases. CDR1 and CDR2 from the germline V gene are LGHNA and YNFKEQ. The CDR3 covers 16 residues. CDR3 DNA sequence: TGTGCCAGCAGCCACGACCGGGGGACAGCTAATGAAAAACTGTTTTTT. It encodes CASSHDRGTANEKLFF.

V and J are TRBV29-1 and TRBJ1-2; no clear D. Trimming cost V 1 base and J 8 bases, with 11 bases left between them. The germline V gene has CDR1 SQVTM and CDR2 ANQGSEA. The CDR3 has 12 residues. As DNA, the CDR3 is TGCAGCGTTGAAGGGTGGGGTTGGGGCTACACCTTC. It translates to CSVEGWGWGYTF.

The chain carries TRBV28 and TRBJ1-5, with D possibly TRBD1 on 6 matching bases. From germline, CDR1 is MDHEN and CDR2 SYDVKM. V was shortened by 8 bases and J by 6 bases, with 17 bases between the two germline ends. This CDR3 has 14 amino acids. CDR3 amino acids: CASSGAGATQPQHF. DNA for the CDR3: TGTGCCAGCTCAGGGGCAGGGGCCACTCAGCCCCAGCATTTT.

The chain uses TRBV7-9 and TRBJ2-1; tentative D call: TRBD2 (6 bases). This CDR3 contains 15 residues. V lost 2 bases to trimming and J lost 2 bases, with 10 bases between them. Germline V gene sequence: CDR1 SEHNR, CDR2 FQNEAQ (reference sequence). CDR3 loop: CASSLLLATYNEQFF. As DNA, the CDR3 is TGTGCCAGCAGCTTACTACTAGCAACCTACAATGAGCAGTTCTTC.

V is TRBV7-8 and J is TRBJ2-7; 8 nucleotides line up with TRBD2. The CDR3 spans 15 residues. V lost 1 base to trimming and J lost 2 bases; unmatched junction nucleotides: 4. CDR1 is SGHVS, CDR2 FQNEAQ, per germline. This chain's CDR3 is CASSLGLAGAYEQYF. As DNA, the CDR3 is TGTGCCAGCAGCTTAGGTCTAGCGGGCGCCTACGAGCAGTACTTC.

This clonotype showed up just a few times. The chain links TRBV4-3 to TRBJ2-6, with a tentative D call TRBD1 (5 bases). Per the germline V gene, CDR1 is LGHNA and CDR2 is YSLEER. The CDR3 contains 18 residues. The ends were cut back, 0 bases at V and 0 bases at J, with 12 bases in the middle. CDR3: CASSQDRAGISGANVLTF. Here the CDR3 DNA reads TGCGCCAGCAGCCAAGATAGGGCAGGGATCTCTGGGGCCAACGTCCTGACTTTC.

With regard to this clonotype: Just one base apart from a much larger clone, this may be a read error. The CDR3 does not close with the conserved phenylalanine or tryptophan, likely indicating a read error. The rearrangement uses TRBV5-1 and TRBJ1-1; TRBD1 matches 9 bases. Germline V CDR1 and CDR2: SGHRS, YFSETQ. V was clipped by 1 base and J by 5 bases; unmatched bases: 3. The CDR3 runs to 14 residues. CDR3 loop: CASSLMTGGTEAFL. CDR3 nucleotides: TGCGCCAGCAGCTTGATGACAGGGGGGACTGAAGCTTTCCTT.

This chain links TRBV28 with TRBJ1-1; 7 bases are a match to TRBD1. This CDR3 has 12 residues. The V and J ends lost 2 bases and 11 bases, in that order; junction bases with no gene match: 5. Germline-derived CDR1 and CDR2 are MDHEN and SYDVKM. The CDR3 region is CASSLADREAFF. CDR3 DNA sequence: TGTGCCAGCAGTTTAGCAGACAGGGAGGCTTTCTTT. Full variable domain (rest looked up from reference TRBV28 and TRBJ1-1): DVKVTQSSRYLVKRTGEKVFLECVQDMDHENMFWYRQDPGLGLRLIYFSYDVKMKEKGDIPEGYSVSREKKERFSLILESASTNQTSMYLCASSLADREAFFGQGTRLTVV.

V and J are TRBV20-1 and TRBJ2-7, with 7 bases fitting TRBD2. Trimming cost V 4 bases and J 2 bases; bases outside gene matches: 5. The CDR3 consists of 13 residues. CDR1 and CDR2 from the germline V gene are DFQATT and SNEGSKA (reference sequence). The CDR3 protein is CSAIPSGPYEQYF. CDR3 coding DNA: TGCAGTGCTATCCCTAGCGGCCCCTACGAGCAGTACTTC.

Only a few counts were recorded for this clonotype. The chain couples TRBV6-2 or TRBV6-3 to TRBJ1-1; weak D call: TRBD1 (5 bases). The ends were cut back, 0 bases at V and 1 base at J, with 18 bases in the middle. The length of the CDR3 is 18 residues. Germline V lookup: CDR1 MNHEY, CDR2 SVGEGT. DNA for the CDR3: TGTGCCAGCAGTTACTCGAGCAGGGCGCTCGCAAAGAACACTGAAGCTTTCTTT. Amino acids: CASSYSSRALAKNTEAFF.

This clonotype was detected ten times or more. The V and J genes are TRBV6-5 and TRBJ2-1; TRBD1 might be the D (6 bases). V was pared by 4 bases and J by 3 bases, with 16 bases between. The CDR3 is 16 residues long. From germline, CDR1 is MNHEY and CDR2 SVGAGI. The CDR3 sequence is CASSWKPDSLYNEQFF. The CDR3 nucleotides are TGTGCCAGCAGTTGGAAGCCGGACAGCCTCTACAATGAGCAGTTCTTC.

This clonotype was found a few times. V usage is TRBV5-5 and J usage is TRBJ2-2, with D perhaps TRBD2 (6 bases). The CDR3 contains 15 residues. CDR1 and CDR2 from the germline V gene are SGHKS and YYEKEE (reference sequence). Trimming removed 1 base from V and 1 base from J, with 8 bases in between. The CDR3: CASSLIGGNTGELFF. The CDR3 coding sequence is TGTGCCAGCAGCTTGATCGGGGGGAACACCGGGGAGCTGTTTTTT.

This clonotype was seen repeatedly, ten times or more. The chain employs TRBV20-1 and TRBJ1-2; unclear D gene. The CDR3 is made up of 14 amino acids. Per the germline V gene, CDR1 is DFQATT and CDR2 is SNEGSKA (reference sequence). Trimming pared 3 bases from V and 2 bases from J, leaving 13 bases between. CDR3 in amino acids: CSAREAGLNYGYTF. CDR3 in DNA: TGCAGTGCTAGGGAGGCAGGACTAAACTATGGCTACACCTTC.

This clonotype was seen many times. The rearrangement joins TRBV20-1 to TRBJ2-7; a possible D gene is TRBD1 (5 bases). Germline V gene sequence: CDR1 DFQATT, CDR2 SNEGSKA (reference sequence). The CDR3 sequence is 12 residues long. V was cut by 5 bases and J by 0 bases, with 8 bases left in between. CDR3 protein: CSAPTVSYEQYF. The CDR3, as DNA: TGCAGTGCTCCGACAGTCTCCTACGAGCAGTACTTC.

This rearrangement joins TRBV10-3 to TRBJ1-1; no firm D call. The germline gives CDR1 ENHRY, CDR2 SYGVKD. The CDR3 consists of 14 residues. With 6 bases removed from V and 1 base from J, the gap between germline ends came to 12 bases. CDR3 coding DNA: TGTGCCATCAGCGGATCGGACCGGAACACTGAAGCTTTCTTT. Its protein is CAISGSDRNTEAFF.

This clonotype occurred many times. The chain uses TRBV2 and TRBJ2-1; D is perhaps TRBD2 (5 bases). The V gene lost 5 bases and the J gene lost 9 bases, with 14 bases spanning the gap. This CDR3 spans 13 amino acids. Germline CDR1 and CDR2: SNHLY and FYNNEI. The CDR3 sequence is CASSYSGLIEQFF. The CDR3 region has the DNA TGTGCCAGCAGTTATTCCGGACTCATTGAGCAGTTCTTC.

The chain has TRBV24-1 and TRBJ2-3, with D perhaps TRBD1 (5 bases). This CDR3 comprises 13 residues. Germline-derived CDR1 and CDR2 are KGHDR and SFDVKD. Trimming took 12 bases from V and 2 from J, leaving 14 bases between them. For the CDR3, the DNA is TGTGCCGTCGGACATACGTACACAGATACGCAGTATTTT. Its translation: CAVGHTYTDTQYF.

This clonotype was seen at least ten times. This chain uses TRBV4-3 with TRBJ1-2; a weak D match, TRBD1 (6 bases). V was pared by 1 base and J by 3 bases, with 12 bases between. Germline CDR1 reads LGHNA; CDR2 reads YSLEER. The CDR3 runs to 15 residues. The CDR3 reads CASSQAPQGYYGYTF. CDR3 bases: TGCGCCAGCAGCCAAGCCCCACAGGGTTACTATGGCTACACCTTC.

The table lists this clonotype with many counts. The V gene is TRBV5-1, the J gene TRBJ2-5, with 15 bases aligning to TRBD2. Germline V gene data show CDR1 as SGHRS and CDR2 as YFSETQ. The ends lost 3 bases at V and 7 bases at J; junction bases unmatched: 4. The CDR3 loop spans 15 amino acids. CDR3 bases: TGCGCCAGCAGCTCCTCGGGACTAGCGGGGGGGACCCAGTACTTC. Translation gives CASSSSGLAGGTQYF.

Many counts were recorded for this clonotype. The chain links TRBV2 to TRBJ1-5, with 8 positions matching TRBD1. The J segment lost 5 bases and the V segment lost 6 bases, leaving 9 bases of the junction unmatched. The CDR3 totals 15 residues. Germline CDR1 is SNHLY and CDR2 is FYNNEI. CDR3 sequence: CASSGDRGWDQPQHF. The CDR3 DNA sequence: TGTGCCAGCAGCGGCGACAGGGGTTGGGATCAGCCCCAGCATTTT.

V gene TRBV10-3 combines with J gene TRBJ2-7; a possible D gene is TRBD1 (5 bases). Per the germline V gene, CDR1 is ENHRY and CDR2 is SYGVKD. Trimming left V 6 bases short and J 11 bases short, with 17 bases between. This CDR3 contains 12 residues. CDR3 in amino acids: CAIRDTTQSKYF. The CDR3 DNA is TGTGCCATCAGGGACACGACCCAATCGAAGTACTTC.